These 7 T cell receptor beta chains were all obtained from the same sample, sequenced in a study of blood T cell repertoires in COVID-19. The method was immunoSEQ multiplex PCR; TCRdb's version includes in-frame clones alone and lacks a portion of them. The sample holds about 20,000 clones, roughly 89% seen once. Sequenced material: peripheral blood. Receptors were obtained from a human donor in a cohort sampled during active COVID-19.

This chain joins TRBV12-5 and TRBJ2-7; 7 bases are a match to TRBD2. The CDR3 loop spans 14 amino acids. The trim removed 6 bases at V and 2 bases at J, leaving 7 bases unmatched. CDR1 LGHNT and CDR2 FRNRAP come from the germline V gene. The CDR3 protein is CASGPSGLPYEQYF. Here the CDR3 DNA reads TGTGCTAGTGGACCTAGCGGCCTACCCTACGAGCAGTACTTC.

J is TRBJ2-7 and V is TRBV7-2; 11 bases match TRBD1. The V segment lost 5 bases and the J segment 3 bases; nucleotides outside the gene matches: 6. Germline CDR1 and CDR2: SGHTA and FQGNSA. The length of the CDR3 is 15 residues. CDR3 region: CASSHGTGGDYEQYF. DNA for the CDR3: TGTGCCAGCAGCCACGGGACAGGGGGGGACTACGAGCAGTACTTC.

The chain combines TRBV20-1 with TRBJ2-1; TRBD1 agrees at 7 bases. This CDR3 has 11 residues. Looked up from germline, CDR1 is DFQATT and CDR2 is SNEGSKA (reference sequence). CDR3: CRQGRGNEQFF. The CDR3 nucleotides read TGCAGACAGGGGAGAGGCAATGAGCAGTTCTTC.

The chain carries TRBV19 and TRBJ1-1, with D perhaps matching TRBD1 (5 bases). Trimming left V 7 bases short and J 5 bases short, with 17 bases between. Germline CDR1 LNHDA, CDR2 SQIVND (reference sequence). The CDR3 totals 14 residues. CDR3 amino acids: CASKGLPALTEAFF. CDR3 sequence (DNA): TGTGCCAGTAAGGGACTACCCGCTCTAACTGAAGCTTTCTTT.

The chain employs TRBV30 and TRBJ1-6; TRBD1 is a possible D gene (6 bases). The CDR3 totals 13 residues. Germline V CDR1 and CDR2: GTSNPN, SVGIG (reference sequence). V was trimmed by 7 bases and J by 5 bases, leaving 12 bases between them. CDR3 region: CALTGPNNSPLHF. In DNA, the CDR3 is TGTGCCTTGACAGGCCCTAATAATTCACCCCTCCACTTT.

The chain couples TRBV7-2 to TRBJ2-7; 11 nucleotides match TRBD2. Unmatched junction bases numbered 7, after V lost 4 bases and J lost 5 bases. CDR1 and CDR2 (germline): SGHTA, FQGNSA. The CDR3 covers 15 residues. For the CDR3, the DNA is TGTGCCAGCAGCTCTACTAGCGGGGGCCCCGACGAGCAGTACTTC. Encoded protein: CASSSTSGGPDEQYF.

The J gene is TRBJ2-3, the V gene TRBV30; possibly TRBD1 for D (5 bases). The germline CDR1 and CDR2 sequences are GTSNPN and SVGIG (reference sequence). The CDR3 consists of 12 residues. As DNA, the CDR3 is TGTGTCTCAGGCAGGGCTACAGATACGCAGTATTTT. Translation gives CVSGRATDTQYF.